A selection of T cell receptor beta chains follows, all from one sample in a study of T cell responses to AZD1222 COVID-19 vaccine. The protocol was immunoSEQ multiplex PCR, while the TCRdb copy is restricted to in-frame clones and leaves out a portion. The sample contains fewer than 200,000 clones, 88% of which appear only once. The sequencing used peripheral blood, collected on day 0 of AZD1222 vaccination. These receptors all stem from an adult in good health. The conserved cysteine and the conserved F or W are not part of the CDR3 here.

TRBJ2-2 TRBV14 ASTNRTGFATGELF
TRBJ2-1 TRBV19 ASSISSYNEQF
TRBJ2-4 TRBV7-8 ASSLAGGGTAKNIQY
TRBJ1-5 TRBV4-1 ASSQDVQGSSNQPQH
TRBJ1-1 TRBV3-1/TRBV3-2 ASSQDPPALGQEAF
TRBJ1-2 TRBV11-2 ASSLGANYGYT
TRBJ2-2 TRBV19 ASSIWGVSEPGELF
TRBJ2-3 TRBV3-1/TRBV3-2 ASSPFAGGAYTQY
TRBJ2-1 TRBV7-8 ASVLIDEQF
TRBJ1-3 TRBV19 ASSRGDNSGNTIY
TRBJ1-4 TRBV5-1 ASSPRSGANEKLF
TRBJ1-1 TRBV5-1 ASSLAAGGEGNTEAF
TRBJ2-7 TRBV7-6 ASSLAPGREGYEQY
TRBJ1-2 TRBV7-9 ASSTPGQTWGYT
TRBJ1-5 TRBV28 ASSLPGLHQPQH
TRBJ1-1 TRBV18 ASSPPQGATEAF
TRBJ1-1 TRBV12-3/TRBV12-4 ASSRTGRTEAF
TRBJ2-1 TRBV6-5 ASSPASGGDNEQF
TRBJ2-1 TRBV25-1 ASSPGMGGSYNEQF
TRBJ2-1 TRBV30 AWSGGSNEQF
TRBJ1-6 TRBV7-2 ASSQGPAHNSPLH
TRBJ1-1 TRBV18 ASSLPVGAVTEAF
TRBJ1-1 TRBV12-5 ASGRDSMRTEAF
TRBJ1-1 TRBV7-9 ASSPGHQDTEAF
TRBJ2-1 TRBV27 ASSGGGLAYNEQF
TRBJ2-7 TRBV7-2 ASSLSIDRVIEY
TRBJ1-2 TRBV15 ATSGDRGYGYT
TRBJ2-4 TRBV28 ASSLDGQGFTKNIQY
TRBJ1-4 TRBV11-2 ASSLELATNEKLF
TRBJ2-1 TRBV7-2 ASSVTSGSSNEQF
TRBJ1-5 TRBV14 ASSPRTGNQPQH
TRBJ1-3 TRBV3-1/TRBV3-2 ASSQVRGSSIY
TRBJ1-4 TRBV7-3 ASSLNSGRGEKLF
TRBJ2-7 TRBV30 AWSVLGRAYEQY
TRBJ2-7 TRBV30 AWSPGRRASYEQY
TRBJ2-7 TRBV4-1 ASSPMELAKDEQY
TRBJ1-2 TRBV18 ASSPERGGYT
TRBJ1-5 TRBV2 ASSERQGTSTGQPQH
TRBJ1-6 TRBV5-3 ARSFYGQSSYNSPLH
TRBJ2-5 TRBV7-8 ASSQPREGLRETQY
TRBJ2-3 TRBV6-2/TRBV6-3 ASGPRSDTQY
TRBJ2-6 TRBV6-4 ASSDSGANVLT
TRBJ1-4 TRBV28 ASSLGTGRFGKLF
TRBJ2-2 TRBV10-3 AIPGNSGGQNTGELF
TRBJ2-5 TRBV19 ASSIGTGKRETQY